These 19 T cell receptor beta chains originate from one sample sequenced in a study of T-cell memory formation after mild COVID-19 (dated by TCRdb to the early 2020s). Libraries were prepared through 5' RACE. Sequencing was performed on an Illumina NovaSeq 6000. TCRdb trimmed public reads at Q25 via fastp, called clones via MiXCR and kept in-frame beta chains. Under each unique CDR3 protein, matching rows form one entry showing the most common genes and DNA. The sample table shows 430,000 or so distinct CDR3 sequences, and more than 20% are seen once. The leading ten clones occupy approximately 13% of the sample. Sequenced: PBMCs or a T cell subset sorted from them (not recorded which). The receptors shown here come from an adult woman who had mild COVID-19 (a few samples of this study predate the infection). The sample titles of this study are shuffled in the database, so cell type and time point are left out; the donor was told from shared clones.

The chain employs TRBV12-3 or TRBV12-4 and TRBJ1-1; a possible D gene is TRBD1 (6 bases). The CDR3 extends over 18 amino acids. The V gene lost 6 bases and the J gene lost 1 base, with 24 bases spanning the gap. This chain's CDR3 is CASSRPGGGATGNTEAFF. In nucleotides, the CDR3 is TGTGCCAGCAGCCGCCCGGGAGGGGGGGCAACGGGGAACACTGAAGCTTTCTTT.

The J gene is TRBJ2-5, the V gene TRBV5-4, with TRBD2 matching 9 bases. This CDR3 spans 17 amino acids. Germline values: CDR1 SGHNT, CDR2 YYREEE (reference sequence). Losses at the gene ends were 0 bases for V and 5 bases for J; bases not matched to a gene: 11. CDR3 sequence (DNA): TGTGCCAGCAGCTTGGTCGGACGAGCGGGGGGAGGGGAGACCCAGTACTTC. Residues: CASSLVGRAGGGETQYF.

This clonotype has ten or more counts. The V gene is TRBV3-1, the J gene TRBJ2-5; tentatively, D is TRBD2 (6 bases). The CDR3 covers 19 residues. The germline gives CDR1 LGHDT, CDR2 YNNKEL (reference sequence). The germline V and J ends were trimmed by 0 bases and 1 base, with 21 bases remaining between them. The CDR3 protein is CASSQEREVTERVQETQYF. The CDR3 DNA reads TGTGCCAGCAGCCAAGAGCGGGAAGTGACGGAACGAGTCCAAGAGACCCAGTACTTC.

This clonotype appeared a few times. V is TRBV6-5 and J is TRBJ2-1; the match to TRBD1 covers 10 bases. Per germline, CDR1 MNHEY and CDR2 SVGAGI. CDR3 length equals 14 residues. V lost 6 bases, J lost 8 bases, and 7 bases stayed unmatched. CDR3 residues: CASSAGTGVYEQFF. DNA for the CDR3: TGTGCCAGCAGCGCCGGGACAGGGGTATATGAGCAGTTCTTC.

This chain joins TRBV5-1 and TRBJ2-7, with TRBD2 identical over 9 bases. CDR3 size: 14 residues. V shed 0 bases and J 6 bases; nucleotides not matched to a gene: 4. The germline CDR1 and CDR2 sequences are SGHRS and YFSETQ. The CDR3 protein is CASSLVAGAGEQYF. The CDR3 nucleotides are TGCGCCAGCAGCTTGGTAGCGGGAGCGGGCGAGCAGTACTTC. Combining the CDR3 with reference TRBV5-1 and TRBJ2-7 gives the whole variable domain KAGVTQTPRYLIKTRGQQVTLSCSPISGHRSVSWYQQTPGQGLQFLFEYFSETQRNKGNFPGRFSGRQFSNSRSEMNVSTLELGDSALYLCASSLVAGAGEQYFGPGTRLTVT.

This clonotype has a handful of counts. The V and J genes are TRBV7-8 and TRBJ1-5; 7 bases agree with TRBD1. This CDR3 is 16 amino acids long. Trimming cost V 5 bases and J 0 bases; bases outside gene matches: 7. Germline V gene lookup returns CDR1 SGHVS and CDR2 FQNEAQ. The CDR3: CASSAGTEYSNQPQHF. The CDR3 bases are TGTGCCAGCAGCGCCGGGACAGAATATAGCAATCAGCCCCAGCATTTT.

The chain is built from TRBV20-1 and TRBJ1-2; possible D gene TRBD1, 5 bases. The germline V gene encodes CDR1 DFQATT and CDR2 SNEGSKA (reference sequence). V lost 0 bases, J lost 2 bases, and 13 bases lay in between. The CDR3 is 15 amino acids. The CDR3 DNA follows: TGCAGTGCTAGAGATGGGCAGGGAAAAAACTATGGCTACACCTTC. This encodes CSARDGQGKNYGYTF.

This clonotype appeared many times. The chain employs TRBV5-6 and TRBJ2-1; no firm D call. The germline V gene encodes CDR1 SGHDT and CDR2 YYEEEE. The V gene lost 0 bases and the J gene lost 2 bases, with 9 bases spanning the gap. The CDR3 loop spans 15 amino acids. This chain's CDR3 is CASSLGDMPYNEQFF. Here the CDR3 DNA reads TGTGCCAGCAGCTTGGGAGACATGCCCTACAATGAGCAGTTCTTC.

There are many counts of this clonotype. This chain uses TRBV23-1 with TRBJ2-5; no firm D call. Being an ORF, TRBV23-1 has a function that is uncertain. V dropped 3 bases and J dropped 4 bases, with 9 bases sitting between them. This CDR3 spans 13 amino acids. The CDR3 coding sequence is TGCGCCAGCAGTCAGGCGGAACGAGAGACCCAGTACTTC. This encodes CASSQAERETQYF.

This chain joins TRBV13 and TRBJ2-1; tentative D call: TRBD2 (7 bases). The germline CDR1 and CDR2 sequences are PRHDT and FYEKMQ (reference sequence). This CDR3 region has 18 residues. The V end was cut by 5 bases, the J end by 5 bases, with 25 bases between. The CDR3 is CASSPGGIEQGEDNEQFF. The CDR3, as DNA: TGTGCCAGCAGCCCCGGGGGGATAGAACAGGGCGAAGACAATGAGCAGTTCTTC.

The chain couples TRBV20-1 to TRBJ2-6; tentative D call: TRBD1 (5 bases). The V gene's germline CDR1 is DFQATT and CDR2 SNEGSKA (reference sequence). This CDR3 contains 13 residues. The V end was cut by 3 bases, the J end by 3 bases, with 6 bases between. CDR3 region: CSARTVGANVLTF. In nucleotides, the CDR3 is TGCAGTGCTAGGACAGTTGGGGCCAACGTCCTGACTTTC.

CDR3 region: CASSPNPGTGKQFF. Here the CDR3 DNA reads TGTGCCAGCAGCCCCAACCCAGGCACAGGGAAGCAGTTCTTC. The rearrangement uses TRBV7-3 and TRBJ2-1; the D gene is possibly TRBD1 (6 bases). CDR1 SGHTA and CDR2 FQGTGA come from the germline V gene. With 5 bases removed from V and 11 bases from J, the gap between germline ends came to 19 bases. CDR3 length equals 14 residues.

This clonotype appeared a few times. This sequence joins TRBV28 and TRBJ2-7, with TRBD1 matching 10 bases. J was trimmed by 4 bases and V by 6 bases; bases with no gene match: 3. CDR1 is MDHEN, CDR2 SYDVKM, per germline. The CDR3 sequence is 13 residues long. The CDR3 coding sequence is TGTGCCAGCAGGACAGGGGGCCTATACGAGCAGTACTTC. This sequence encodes CASRTGGLYEQYF.

The CDR3 reads CASSYLDRGYGYTF. CDR3 DNA: TGTGCCAGCAGTTACCTGGACAGGGGATATGGCTACACCTTC. The V call is TRBV6-5, the J call TRBJ1-2; 9 bases agree with TRBD1. In germline, CDR1 is MNHEY, CDR2 SVGAGI. Unmatched junction bases numbered 3, after V lost 2 bases and J lost 5 bases. This CDR3 has 14 amino acids.

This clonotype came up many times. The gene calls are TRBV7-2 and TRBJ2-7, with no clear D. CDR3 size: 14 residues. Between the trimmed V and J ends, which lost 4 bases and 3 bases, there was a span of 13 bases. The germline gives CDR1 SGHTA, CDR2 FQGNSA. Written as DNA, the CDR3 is TGTGCCAGCAGCTCATTGTACTATCGCTACGAGCAGTACTTC. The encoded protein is CASSSLYYRYEQYF.

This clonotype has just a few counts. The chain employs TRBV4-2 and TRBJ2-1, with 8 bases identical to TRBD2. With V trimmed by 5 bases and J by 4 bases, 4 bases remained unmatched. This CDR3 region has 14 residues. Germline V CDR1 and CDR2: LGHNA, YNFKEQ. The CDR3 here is CASSTGLEYNEQFF. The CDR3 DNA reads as TGTGCCAGCAGCACGGGACTAGAGTACAATGAGCAGTTCTTC.

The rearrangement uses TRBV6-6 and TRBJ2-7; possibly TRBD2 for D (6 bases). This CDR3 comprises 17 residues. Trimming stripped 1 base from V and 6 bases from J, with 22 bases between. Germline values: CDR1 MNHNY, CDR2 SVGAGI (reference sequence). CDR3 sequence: CASSYWRAGRSDSEQYF. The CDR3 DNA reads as TGTGCCAGCAGTTACTGGAGGGCAGGGCGATCAGACTCCGAGCAGTACTTC.

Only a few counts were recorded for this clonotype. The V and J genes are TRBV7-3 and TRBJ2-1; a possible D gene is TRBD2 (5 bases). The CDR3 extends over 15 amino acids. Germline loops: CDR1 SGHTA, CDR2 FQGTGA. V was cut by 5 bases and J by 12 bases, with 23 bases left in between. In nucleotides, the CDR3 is TGTGCCAGCAGCCCTGCGGGTAGCGAGAAGTCGGGGCAGTTCTTC. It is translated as CASSPAGSEKSGQFF. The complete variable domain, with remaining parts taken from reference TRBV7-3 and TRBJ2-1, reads GAGVSQTPSNKVTEKGKYVELRCDPISGHTALYWYRQSLGQGPEFLIYFQGTGAADDSGLPNDRFFAVRPEGSVSTLKIQRTERGDSAVYLCASSPAGSEKSGQFFGPGTRLTVL.

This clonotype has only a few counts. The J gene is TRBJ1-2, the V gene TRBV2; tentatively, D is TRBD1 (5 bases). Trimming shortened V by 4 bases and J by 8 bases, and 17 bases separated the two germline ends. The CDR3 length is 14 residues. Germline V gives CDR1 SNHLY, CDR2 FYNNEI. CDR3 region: CASSATGTAMGYTF. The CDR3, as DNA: TGTGCCAGCAGTGCTACCGGGACGGCCATGGGCTACACCTTC.